Below are 2 T cell receptor beta chains sequenced from a single sample in a study of T cells after yellow fever vaccination. TCRdb re-called the 5' RACE reads through MiXCR, storing one row per CDR3 protein. The sample has about 160,000 distinct CDR3 sequences, around 9.7% seen once. This material consisted of CD8+ T cells sorted from PBMCs, taken 45 days after the yellow fever booster vaccination. Receptor source: a man aged 18 to 29 who received the YFV17D yellow fever vaccine.

The chain is built from TRBV6-2 or TRBV6-3 and TRBJ1-2, with D unresolved. Germline assignment: CDR1 MNHEY and CDR2 SVGEGT. V was clipped by 6 bases and J by 4 bases, with 18 bases between them. The CDR3 consists of 15 residues. CDR3 in DNA: TGTGCCAGCAGGATACGTAAGGGAGGATTCTATGGCTACACCTTC. Protein sequence: CASRIRKGGFYGYTF.

This clonotype was detected only a few times. CDR3 loop: CASSLAGGDYNEQFF. In nucleotides, the CDR3 is TGCGCCAGCAGCTTGGCCGGCGGGGACTACAATGAGCAGTTCTTC. The chain is built from TRBV5-1 and TRBJ2-1, with D perhaps TRBD2 (6 bases). The germline V gene has CDR1 SGHRS and CDR2 YFSETQ. V was clipped by 0 bases and J by 3 bases, with 10 bases between them. This CDR3 spans 15 amino acids.